This TCR beta chain originates from a study of shared clonotypes between healthy human individuals (dated by TCRdb to about 2020). Study-wide context: The cohort included three men and a couple of women between 18 and 49 years of age. Between about 0.85 and 10 billion PBMCs per donor were obtained by leukapheresis. To increase sequencing depth and limit assay-specific biases, different laboratories used diverse techniques to prepare libraries and sequence TCR repertoires. For each donor, CD4 naive and CD4 memory were each given three plates, CD8 naive was given two plates, and CD8 memory was given one plate. The study deeply sequenced blood TCR repertoires of five healthy adults to estimate repertoire size and the extent of clonotype sharing between individuals.

The full study reports these points: Incomplete sequencing was indicated by rarefaction of sorted-subset datasets, despite the large sequencing depth. Pairwise subsampling indicated that sequencing depth was expected to affect the degree of clonotype sharing among donors. Because the study included a small number of donors, the genetic and exposure-history diversity represented was limited. Only blood was sampled, and tissue TCR repertoires likely differ from those in blood. Compared with non-shared clonotypes, the clonotypes found in all four sorted-subset donors had higher generation probabilities. Naive subsets generally had larger estimated clonotype richness than memory subsets did. Across a few donors, about 5.2% of naive CD4, 3.5% of naive CD8, roughly 2.3% of memory CD4, and 0.4% of memory CD8 clonotypes were shared.

Using the deep immunoSEQ assay, TCR CDR3 regions were amplified from genomic DNA by multiplex PCR. Extracted genomic DNA from each cell subset was distributed evenly across all wells of several immunoSEQ 96-well plates, and each plate was treated as a replicate. For sorted subsets, about 200 ng genomic DNA, equal to some 28,000 T cell genomes, was loaded into each replicate PCR. Purified libraries were quantified with a Qubit 3.0 fluorometer, sized on a Bioanalyzer 2100, and re-quantified with the KAPA Library Quantification kit. Each immunoSEQ 96-well plate was sequenced on its own single-read 150-cycle Illumina NextSeq 550 flow cell. The authors' pipeline ran thus. Because the immunoSEQ output included only junctional sequences and no quality scores, the filtering could not be the same as the filtering used for full-length reads. To assign V/J genes and CDR3, sequences were annotated using PyIR, a Python wrapper for IgBLAST v1.9, with IMGT germline references. Reads with weak V/J assignments (E-value above 1e-6), missing CDR3, stop codons, out-of-frame junctions, or ambiguous translated residues were removed. V3J clonotypes were defined by identical inferred V gene, J gene, and CDR3 amino acid sequence. Percentage overlap between repertoires was computed as shared unique clonotypes divided by the size of the smaller repertoire. Repertoire richness was assessed with RTK rarefaction, the Chao1 estimator, and Recon v2.1 estimates of unobserved clonotypes. Generation probabilities were computed with OLGA for all TCRbeta clonotypes obtained by the gDNA method from several donors. The source is immuneACCESS, and TCRdb retained only in-frame sequences with V and J called. Part of the clones is not carried over; for the studies checked, unresolved V genes explain less than half of this, and the remainder is unexplained. V and J calls plus clone size are reproduced from that table; the DNA served to infer D and trimming. The sample table records approximately 2.1 million clones; over 90% of these occur just once. 0.35% to 0.45% of the sample is in the top ten clones.

To note about this clone: Its antigen is not yet known. Within one base of it there is no much larger clone, and no base qualities were kept.

Donors were healthy HIV-negative adults with no recently reported acute infections or vaccinations. Every donor was a Caucasian adult residing in Nashville, Tennessee, USA. Magnetic negative selection was used to enrich CD4+ T cells, after which naive cells were positively selected on CD45RA and the negative fraction became the memory subset. Blood was collected by leukapheresis, and PBMCs were isolated by Ficoll-Histopaque density gradient centrifugation and then cryopreserved in liquid nitrogen vapor phase. Analytical flow cytometry was used to check the purity and quantity of each magnetically sorted T cell population. From each sorted fraction, genomic DNA was isolated and quantified by UV absorbance on a Nanodrop 2000c. What was sequenced was naive CD4+ T cells from PBMCs. Read against the paper, the sample's cell subset or site label means: CD45RA+ positively selected. This sequence originates from a man in his late teens or twenties in good health. Some clones in this sample may be carry-over from other donors' samples.

The DNA is TGTGCCAGCAGCTTAGTTCCTAGCGGGAGCACAGATACGCAGTATTTT. It translates as CASSLVPSGSTDTQYF. This chain is built from TRBV7-9 and TRBJ2-3, with 8 bases aligning to TRBD2. According to the germline V gene (reference sequence), CDR1 reads SEHNR and CDR2 reads FQNEAQ. V is trimmed back by 1 base and J by 0 bases, and the junction contains 3 bases that no gene match accounts for. The CDR3 numbers 16 residues from cysteine through phenylalanine. CDR3 DNA is the only sequence kept; it has 48 bases, read in frame from the first base.